The source of this T cell receptor beta chain is a study of cytomegalovirus exposure and HLA in healthy donors. Whole-study context: Roughly 85 million unique TCRs from HLA-typed donors made up an early data release. Study results and caveats: It was reported that TCR beta sequences correctly inferred the HLA-A and HLA-B alleles for most subjects. In a later analysis, HLA-C alleles had the fewest associated TCRs, DRB1 alleles the most. Roughly uniform depth of sequencing across donors was assumed in presence/absence analyses.

The PCR employed 60 Vbeta primers together with 13 Jbeta primers. Profiling relied on immunoSEQ multiplex PCR, and the TCRdb table lists in-frame clones only, not all of them. This table has over 65,000 clones, approximately 78% appearing once. CDR3 length: 14 residues. V lost 5 bases and J lost 0, with 8 bases in between. Germline CDR1 is PRHDT and CDR2 is FYEKMQ (reference sequence). As for this clone: Its target is not known.

The chain has TRBV13 and TRBJ2-4; no clear D. Sequenced material: PBMCs. The sequence was obtained from a man in his forties or fifties in good health and CMV-seronegative. DNA for the CDR3: TGTGCCAGCAGCCCAACAGAAGCCAAAAACATTCAGTACTTC. Protein product: CASSPTEAKNIQYF.